Sequencing of this T cell receptor beta chain was carried out in a study of blood T cell repertoires in COVID-19 (dated by TCRdb to about 2020). Turning to the overall study: Samples from collaborators originated in the United States, Italy and Spain and spanned both the acute and convalescent phases of COVID-19. The material from the prospective study consisted of cDNA or gDNA derived from T cells, B-cell-depleted T cells, or PBMCs. The dataset comprised deeply sampled blood TCRbeta repertoires from subjects exposed to, actively infected with, or recovered from COVID-19. A freely available public database, intended as a resource for researchers studying the immune response to SARS-CoV-2, is where the repertoires were released. Samples were obtained from the ongoing ImmuneRACE study (first 160 participants) and from over 1,000 subjects provided by 6 global collaborators. Nearly every sample came with metadata listing a de-identified subject ID, COVID-19 status, age in years and sex. Where HLA class I and class II types were available, the types were taken from metadata supplied by the sample provider, not from assay-based typing. Overall results and qualifications from the work: How much clinical and demographic metadata was included differed by source and by participant, and the metadata was provided uncurated.

One collaborating source in Seattle enrolled patients while the patients were actively infected and followed the patients over time throughout the course of disease. The collaborating institutions used their own protocols to collect whole blood in K2EDTA tubes. For TCRbeta analysis, collaborators shipped samples as frozen whole blood, isolated PBMCs, or DNA extracted from either of those sample types. The CDR3 goes from the cysteine to the phenylalanine over 17 residues. The read is trimmed to its CDR3 DNA, 51 bases read in frame from base 1. Trimming leaves V shorter by 3 bases and J shorter by 4 bases, with the junction holding 14 bases beyond the gene matches. Taken from the germline V gene, the CDR1 and CDR2 loops are KGHSY and FQNENV. The immunoSEQ Assay, a bias-controlled multiplex PCR, was used to amplify TCRbeta CDR3 regions from genomic DNA. For the original study's pipeline: Nucleated cell counts per sample were estimated from amplification of reference gene primers within the assay. To quantify the absolute abundance of each unique TCRbeta CDR3 rearrangement, sequence reads were collapsed and filtered. For each sample, productive Simpson clonality was calculated by taking the square root of Simpson's diversity index across productive rearrangements. In its TCRdb copy, this immuneACCESS table keeps in-frame sequences only and misses some clones. Where compared with another copy, unresolved V genes explain less than half of these, and the others have no known cause. That table is the source of V, J and clone size, and D and trimming were worked out from the DNA. This sample has 100,000 to 150,000 clones in its table, and around nine tenths of those were observed once. About 10% of the sample comes from the top ten.

Turning to this clone: Its specific antigen is unknown. Per-base qualities were not stored, and no clone one base away is much larger.

The clonotype originates from a woman in her 70s with COVID-19, enrolled during active disease. The specimen was peripheral blood. This sequence uses TRBV16 and TRBJ1-2, with 7 junctional bases fitting TRBD1. The sequenced DNA is TGTGCCAGCAGCCACGACCCTTCCGGGACAGTGATCTATGGCTACACCTTC. It codes for CASSHDPSGTVIYGYTF.